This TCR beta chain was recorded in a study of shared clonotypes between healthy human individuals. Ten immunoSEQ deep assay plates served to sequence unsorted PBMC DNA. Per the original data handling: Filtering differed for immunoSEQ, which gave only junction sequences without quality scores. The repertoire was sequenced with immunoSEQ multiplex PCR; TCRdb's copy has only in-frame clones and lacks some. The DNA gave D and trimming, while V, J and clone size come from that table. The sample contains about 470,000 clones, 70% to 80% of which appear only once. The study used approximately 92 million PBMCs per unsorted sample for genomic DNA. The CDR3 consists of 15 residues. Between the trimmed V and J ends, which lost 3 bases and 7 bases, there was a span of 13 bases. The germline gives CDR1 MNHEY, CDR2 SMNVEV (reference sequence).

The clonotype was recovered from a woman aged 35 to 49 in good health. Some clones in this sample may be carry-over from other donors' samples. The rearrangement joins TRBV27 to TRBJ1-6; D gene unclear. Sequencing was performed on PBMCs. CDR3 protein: CASSFWEVANSPLHF. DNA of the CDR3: TGTGCCAGCAGTTTTTGGGAGGTGGCCAATTCACCCCTCCACTTT.